The T cell receptor beta chain described here comes from a study of cytomegalovirus exposure and HLA in healthy donors. Turning to the study itself: A previous analysis identified approximately 120 million unique TCR beta sequences derived from 180 million or so T cells. An early data release held approximately 85 million unique TCRs from HLA-typed donors.

Germline V gene data show CDR1 as SGDLS and CDR2 as YYNGEE. This CDR3 is 14 amino acids long. The V segment lost 5 bases and the J segment 8 bases; nucleotides outside the gene matches: 5. This clone occurred once. PCR amplification relied on 60 Vbeta primers (plus 13 Jbeta primers). Profiling relied on immunoSEQ multiplex PCR, and the TCRdb table lists in-frame clones only, not all of them. The sample yields tens of thousands of clones, roughly 76% seen once. The chain employs TRBV9 and TRBJ1-6, with 9 bases aligning to TRBD1. The sample taken for sequencing was PBMCs. This receptor was obtained from a woman aged 40-49 years in good health and CMV-seropositive. The CDR3 protein is CASSTGTGYSPLHF. CDR3 in DNA: TGTGCCAGCAGTACCGGGACAGGGTATTCACCCCTCCACTTT.